One T cell receptor (beta chain) is described in this entry. Its antigen is currently unknown. The sample originates from a study of CD8 T cells in ankylosing spondylitis. Study results and caveats: Within ankylosing spondylitis blood, a TCR beta motif made up of eight highly homologous variants appeared to be characteristic.

TCRdb independently ran MiXCR on the 5' RACE reads; one entry per CDR3 protein. Of hundreds of thousands of distinct CDR3 sequences detected, 12% appear once; the ten largest clones hold approximately 7%. V was trimmed by 3 bases and J by 5 bases, leaving 13 bases between them. The CDR3 extends over 14 amino acids. The chain carries TRBV12-3 or TRBV12-4 and TRBJ1-2, with D perhaps TRBD1 (5 bases). Sequenced sample: blood, either unsorted or a sorted T cell fraction (not recorded which). The clonotype was recovered from a male donor with ankylosing spondylitis. CDR3 nucleotides: TGTGCCAGCAGTTTCCAGGGAGAGGGATATGGCTACACCTTC. Its translation: CASSFQGEGYGYTF.